This T cell receptor (beta chain) was sequenced during a study of T cells in Graves' hyperthyroidism and ophthalmopathy. In patients aged 18 to 65, hyperthyroidism was newly diagnosed, with duration under 2 months. This CDR3 region has 17 residues. The trim removed 6 bases at V and 0 bases at J, leaving 15 bases unmatched. CDR1 is DFQATT and CDR2 is SNEGSKA in the germline V gene (reference sequence). Using RNA transcripts as the source, TCR beta CDR3 regions were amplified. During a first-round RT-PCR of the TCR CDR3, the HTBI primer set was used. Using its own MiXCR run on the multiplex PCR reads, TCRdb lists one record per CDR3 protein. The profile shows roughly 380,000 distinct CDR3 sequences, around 14% of them singletons.

The TCR originated in a woman in her sixties or seventies with Graves' hyperthyroidism. The chain carries TRBV20-1 and TRBJ1-1; 8 nucleotides align to TRBD1. Input material: blood. This CDR3 is CSAYTPQGAGVNTEAFF. The DNA for the CDR3 is TGCAGTGCCTACACCCCGCAGGGGGCGGGTGTGAACACTGAAGCTTTCTTT.